The clone carrying this T cell receptor (beta chain) was seen repeatedly, ten times or more. Its target is unknown. The data originate from a study of T cells in Graves' hyperthyroidism and ophthalmopathy. Across the study: The blood sample was taken at first diagnosis, before treatment began. Whole-study findings and limits: The model foresaw ophthalmopathy a median roughly 6.6 months prior to onset.

V lost 5 bases to trimming and J lost 5 bases; unmatched junction nucleotides: 8. CDR1 DFQATT and CDR2 SNEGSKA come from the germline V gene (reference sequence). The CDR3 is 13 residues long. RNA transcripts yielded amplified TCR beta CDR3 regions. The study used the HTBI primer set for a first-round RT-PCR of the TCR CDR3. MiXCR, applied by TCRdb to the multiplex PCR reads, yields one record per CDR3 protein. The sample has approximately 490,000 distinct CDR3 sequences, approximately 23% seen once. Sequences were obtained from blood. V and J are TRBV20-1 and TRBJ1-1, with TRBD1 matching 7 bases. The receptor's source is an older woman with Graves' ophthalmopathy. The CDR3 region is CSAPRQGFTEAFF. The DNA of the CDR3 is TGCAGTGCTCCCAGACAGGGCTTTACTGAAGCTTTCTTT.